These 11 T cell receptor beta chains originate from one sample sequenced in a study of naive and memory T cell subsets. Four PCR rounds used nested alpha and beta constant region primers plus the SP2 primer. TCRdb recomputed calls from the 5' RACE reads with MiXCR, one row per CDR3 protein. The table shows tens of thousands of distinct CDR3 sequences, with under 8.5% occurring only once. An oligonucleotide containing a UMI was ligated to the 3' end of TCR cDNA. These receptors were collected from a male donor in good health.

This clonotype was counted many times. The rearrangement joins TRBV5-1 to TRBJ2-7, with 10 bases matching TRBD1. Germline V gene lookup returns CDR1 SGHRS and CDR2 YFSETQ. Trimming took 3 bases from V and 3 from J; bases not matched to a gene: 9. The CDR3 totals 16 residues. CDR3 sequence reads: CASSWNDRGLGYEQYF. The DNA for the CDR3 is TGCGCCAGCAGCTGGAATGACAGGGGGCTAGGCTACGAGCAGTACTTC. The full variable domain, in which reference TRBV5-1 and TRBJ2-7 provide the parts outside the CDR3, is KAGVTQTPRYLIKTRGQQVTLSCSPISGHRSVSWYQQTPGQGLQFLFEYFSETQRNKGNFPGRFSGRQFSNSRSEMNVSTLELGDSALYLCASSWNDRGLGYEQYFGPGTRLTVT.

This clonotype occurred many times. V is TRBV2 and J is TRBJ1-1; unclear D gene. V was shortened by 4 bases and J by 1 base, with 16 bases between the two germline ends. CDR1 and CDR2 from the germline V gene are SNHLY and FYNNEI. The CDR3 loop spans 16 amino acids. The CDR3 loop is CASSGSLDGPNTEAFF. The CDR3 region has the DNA TGTGCCAGCAGTGGAAGTCTTGACGGACCGAACACTGAAGCTTTCTTT.

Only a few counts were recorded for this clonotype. The DNA of the CDR3 is TGTGCCAGCAGCCTTAATAGAAACGGCCACAATGAGCAGTTCTTC. It codes for CASSLNRNGHNEQFF. The chain is built from TRBV7-2 and TRBJ2-1; D not certain. Between the trimmed V and J ends, which lost 5 bases and 5 bases, there was a span of 16 bases. Germline lookup yields CDR1 SGHTA and CDR2 FQGNSA. CDR3 length: 15 amino acids. The full variable domain, its missing parts supplied by reference TRBV7-2 and TRBJ2-1, is GAGVSQSPSNKVTEKGKDVELRCDPISGHTALYWYRQSLGQGLEFLIYFQGNSAPDKSGLPSDRFSAERTGGSVSTLTIQRTQQEDSAVYLCASSLNRNGHNEQFFGPGTRLTVL.

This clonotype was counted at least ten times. The CDR3, as DNA: TGCAGTGCCACATTAGGGAGGGAATCGGATGGCTACACCTTC. Its translation: CSATLGRESDGYTF. The chain uses TRBV20-1 and TRBJ1-2; D remains ambiguous. Germline CDR1 DFQATT, CDR2 SNEGSKA (reference sequence). CDR3 length equals 14 residues. The V end lost 6 bases, the J end lost 6 bases, and 20 bases lay between the germline ends.

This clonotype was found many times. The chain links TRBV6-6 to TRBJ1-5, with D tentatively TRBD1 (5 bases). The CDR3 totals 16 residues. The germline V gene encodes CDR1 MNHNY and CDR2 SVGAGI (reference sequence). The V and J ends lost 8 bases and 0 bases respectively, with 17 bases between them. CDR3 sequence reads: CASRGGSGSSNQPQHF. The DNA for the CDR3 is TGTGCCAGCCGTGGGGGGAGTGGGAGTAGCAATCAGCCCCAGCATTTT.

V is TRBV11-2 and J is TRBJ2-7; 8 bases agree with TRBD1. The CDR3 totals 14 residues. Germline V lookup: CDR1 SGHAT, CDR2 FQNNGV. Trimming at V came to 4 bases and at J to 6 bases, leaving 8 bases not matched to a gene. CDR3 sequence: CASSSRQGLSEQYF. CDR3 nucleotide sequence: TGTGCCAGCAGCTCGAGACAGGGGCTCTCCGAGCAGTACTTC. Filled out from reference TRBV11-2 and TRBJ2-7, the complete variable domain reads EAGVAQSPRYKIIEKRQSVAFWCNPISGHATLYWYQQILGQGPKLLIQFQNNGVVDDSQLPKDRFSAERLKGVDSTLKIQPAKLEDSAVYLCASSSRQGLSEQYFGPGTRLTVT.

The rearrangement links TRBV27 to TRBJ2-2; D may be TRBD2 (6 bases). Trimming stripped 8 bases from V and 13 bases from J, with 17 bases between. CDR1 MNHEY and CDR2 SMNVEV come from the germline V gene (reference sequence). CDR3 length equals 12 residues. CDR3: CASGGTLTGLFF. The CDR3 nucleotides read TGTGCCAGCGGCGGGACCTTGACGGGGCTGTTTTTT.

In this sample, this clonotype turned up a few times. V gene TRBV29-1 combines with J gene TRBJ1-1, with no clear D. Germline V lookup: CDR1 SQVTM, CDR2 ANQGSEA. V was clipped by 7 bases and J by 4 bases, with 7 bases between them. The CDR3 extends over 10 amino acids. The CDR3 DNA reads TGCAGCGGCCGGGGCACTGAAGCTTTCTTT. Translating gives CSGRGTEAFF. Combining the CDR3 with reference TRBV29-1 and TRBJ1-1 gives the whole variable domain SAVISQKPSRDICQRGTSLTIQCQVDSQVTMMFWYRQQPGQSLTLIATANQGSEATYESGFVIDKFPISRPNLTFSTLTVSNMSPEDSSIYLCSGRGTEAFFGQGTRLTVV.

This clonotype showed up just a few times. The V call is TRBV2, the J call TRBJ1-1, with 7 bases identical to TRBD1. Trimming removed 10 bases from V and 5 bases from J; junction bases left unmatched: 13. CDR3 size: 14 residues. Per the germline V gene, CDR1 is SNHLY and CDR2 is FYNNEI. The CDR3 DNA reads TGTGCCACCCTTCGGGGAGAGACAGGGACTGAAGCTTTCTTT. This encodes CATLRGETGTEAFF. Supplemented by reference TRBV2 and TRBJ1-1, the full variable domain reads EPEVTQTPSHQVTQMGQEVILRCVPISNHLYFYWYRQILGQKVEFLVSFYNNEISEKSEIFDDQFSVERPDGSNFTLKIRSTKLEDSAMYFCATLRGETGTEAFFGQGTRLTVV.

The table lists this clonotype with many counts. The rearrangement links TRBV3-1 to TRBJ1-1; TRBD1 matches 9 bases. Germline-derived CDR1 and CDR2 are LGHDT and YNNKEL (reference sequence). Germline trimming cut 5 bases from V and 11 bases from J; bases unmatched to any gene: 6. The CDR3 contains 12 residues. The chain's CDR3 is CASSFRTGVAFF. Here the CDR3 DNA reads TGTGCCAGCAGCTTCAGGACAGGGGTCGCTTTCTTT.

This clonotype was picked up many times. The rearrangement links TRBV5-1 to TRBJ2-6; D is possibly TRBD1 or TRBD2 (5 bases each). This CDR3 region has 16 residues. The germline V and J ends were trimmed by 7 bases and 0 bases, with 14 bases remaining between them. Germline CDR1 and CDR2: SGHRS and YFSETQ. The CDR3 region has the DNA TGCGCCAGCCAGCTTGGGGGAAACTCTGGGGCCAACGTCCTGACTTTC. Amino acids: CASQLGGNSGANVLTF.